The clone carrying this T cell receptor beta chain has just a few counts. As yet, its antigen is unknown. The V segment lost 1 base and the J segment 9 bases; nucleotides outside the gene matches: 13. The CDR3 consists of 16 residues. Germline CDR1 DFQATT, CDR2 SNEGSKA (reference sequence). This sample is part of a study of response to subunit inactivated influenza vaccine. Study-wide results and limits: Authors proposed each seasonal influenza vaccination draws in few new T cells.

Via MiXCR, TCRdb re-called the RT-PCR reads, giving one row per CDR3 protein. The repertoire holds fewer than 700,000 distinct CDR3 sequences, with 10% to 15% as singletons. V usage is TRBV20-1 and J usage is TRBJ2-1; 9 nucleotides agree with TRBD2. This specimen consisted of PBMCs from blood, obtained around seven weeks after vaccination. This receptor was taken from a man between 50 and 59 years old who received an inactivated influenza vaccine. The CDR3 protein is CSARGLPGLAPSEQFF. The CDR3 region has the DNA TGCAGTGCTAGAGGTTTACCGGGACTAGCCCCAAGTGAGCAGTTCTTC.